Reported below is one T cell receptor beta chain. Trimming took 6 bases from V and 2 from J, leaving 15 bases between them. CDR1 and CDR2 from the germline V gene are SQVTM and ANQGSEA. The CDR3 is 14 amino acids. The data are from a study of early T cells in non-severe SARS-CoV-2 infection. TCRdb processed the 5' RACE reads anew with MiXCR; each CDR3 protein has one entry. The sample lists some 48,000 distinct CDR3 sequences, about 6.2% occurring once. The chain recombines TRBV29-1 with TRBJ2-3; D is possibly TRBD1 (6 bases). The source of this sequence is an adult who was a healthcare worker with PCR-confirmed SARS-CoV-2 infection or an uninfected control (not recorded which). The input for sequencing was whole blood, taken at baseline. CDR3 nucleotide sequence: TGCAGCGTCGGATGGGACACCCCCACAGATACGCAGTATTTT. It yields the protein CSVGWDTPTDTQYF.